This T cell receptor beta chain was identified in a study of CD8+CD57+ T cells in acquired aplastic anemia (dated by TCRdb to 2017 to 2018). For context, the study as a whole: On average, sorted CD4+ and CD8+ cells yielded 3 to 4 ug of extracted DNA, with a range of 0.2 to 27.4 ug. CD8+CD57+ expansion was defined as a frequency above the mean frequency observed in healthy subjects.

Details on this clonotype: Its antigen is unknown. Per-nucleotide qualities are absent, and no much larger clonotype sits a single base away.

Expansion of CD8+CD57+ cells had been shown by flow cytometry in the patients chosen for sequencing. Every patient had severe acquired aplastic anemia, diagnosed using the International Study of Aplastic Anemia and Agranulocytosis and Camitta criteria. At the time blood was sampled, none of the patients had received any therapy. TCR repertoires of sorted CD4+ and CD8+ blood T cells from severe aplastic anemia patients and healthy subjects were deep-sequenced in the study. In the USA, patient enrollment took place under clinicaltrials.gov protocols 00001620, 01623167, 00001397, 00071045, 00081523 and 00961064. Ficoll-Paque density gradient centrifugation was used to isolate peripheral blood mononuclear cells. Before DNA extraction, CD4+ and CD8+ T cells were sorted by FACS or by magnetic beads. Genomic DNA served as template for TCR beta VDJ combination and CDR3 sequence profiling. An Illumina HiSeq 2000 was used for TCR repertoire sequencing. Concerning the study's data processing: TRBV/TRBJ rearrangement plots, CDR3 size and DJ length profiles, and Simpson's diversity index were used to evaluate the repertoires. Whichever DNA sequence was most abundant in the deep sequencing data was defined as the immunodominant clone. CDR3 amino acid sequences were screened for sharing across subjects and were compared with published repertoires and the VDJdb database. In TCRdb, the public reads were trimmed at Q25 with fastp and aligned with MiXCR, with productive beta chains retained. Under each unique CDR3 protein, matching rows form one entry showing the most common genes and DNA. The V and J calls were determined by TCRdb, not by the authors. In this sample the table shows about 98,000 distinct CDR3 sequences, approximately 73% of which occur a single time. 60% to 80% of the sample goes to the ten largest clones.

General findings and caveats noted by the study authors: CD8+ Simpson's diversity did not differ significantly between patients and healthy controls (P=0.060). Although 25 to 30 CD8+ CDR3 sequences were shared by patients and controls, these sequences appeared highly expressed in patients and within the immunodominant clones of patients.

The germline V gene gives CDR1 as SNHLY and CDR2 as FYNNEI. The CDR3 covers 15 residues, taking in both the cysteine and the phenylalanine. The retained sequence is limited to the CDR3, 45 bases, with the frame set at the first base. The germline V and J ends show losses of 8 bases and 2 bases respectively, and no gene match explains 9 bases of the junction. Rearrangement joined TRBV2 to TRBJ1-2, with 9 junctional bases fitting TRBD1. The TCR comes from a human donor with aplastic anemia. The specimen was sorted CD4+, CD8+, or CD8+CD57+ T cells (not recorded which) from PBMCs. The CDR3 loop reads CASGDRAAGNYGYTF. The DNA sequence follows: TGTGCCAGCGGGGACAGGGCCGCTGGCAACTATGGCTACACCTTC. When the CDR3 is completed using the reference TRBV2 and TRBJ1-2 genes on either side, the full variable domain is EPEVTQTPSHQVTQMGQEVILRCVPISNHLYFYWYRQILGQKVEFLVSFYNNEISEKSEIFDDQFSVERPDGSNFTLKIRSTKLEDSAMYFCASGDRAAGNYGYTFGSGTRLTVV.